The source of this TCR beta chain is a study of T cells in Graves' hyperthyroidism and ophthalmopathy. TCR beta CDR3 regions were amplified from RNA. Using the HTBI primer set, a first-round RT-PCR was run on the TCR CDR3. TCRdb redid the calling of the multiplex PCR reads with MiXCR, one entry per CDR3 protein. The sample yields nearly 750,000 distinct CDR3 sequences, 30% to 40% seen once. The V gene's germline CDR1 is LNHDA and CDR2 SQIVND (reference sequence). CDR3 size: 18 residues. Trimming cost V 2 bases and J 0 bases, with 17 bases left between them. This clonotype turned up a few times. The sequence came from a woman aged 40-49 years with Graves' hyperthyroidism. The rearrangement uses TRBV19 and TRBJ1-5, with a weak D call TRBD1 (6 bases). The sequenced sample was blood. DNA of the CDR3: TGTGCCAGTAGTATAACCCCAACCGGGACACATAGCAATCAGCCCCAGCATTTT. Translated: CASSITPTGTHSNQPQHF.